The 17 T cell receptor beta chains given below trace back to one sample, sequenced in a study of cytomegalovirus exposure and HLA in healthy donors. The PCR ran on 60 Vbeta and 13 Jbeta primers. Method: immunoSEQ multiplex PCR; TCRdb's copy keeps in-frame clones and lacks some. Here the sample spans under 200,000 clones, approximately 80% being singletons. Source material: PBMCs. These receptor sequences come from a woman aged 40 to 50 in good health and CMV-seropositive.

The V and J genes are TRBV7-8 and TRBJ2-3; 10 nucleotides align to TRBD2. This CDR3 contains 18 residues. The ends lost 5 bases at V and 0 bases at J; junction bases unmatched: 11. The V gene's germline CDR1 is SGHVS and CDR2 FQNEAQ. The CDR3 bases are TGTGCCAGCAGCCCTCGGACTAGCGGAGACACTAGCACAGATACGCAGTATTTT. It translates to CASSPRTSGDTSTDTQYF.

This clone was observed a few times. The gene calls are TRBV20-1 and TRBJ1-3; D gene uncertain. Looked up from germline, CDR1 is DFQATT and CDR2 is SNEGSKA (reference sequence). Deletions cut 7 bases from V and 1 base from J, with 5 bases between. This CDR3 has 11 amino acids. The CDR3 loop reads CSVQSGNTIYF. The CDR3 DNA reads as TGCAGTGTTCAGTCTGGAAACACCATATATTTT.

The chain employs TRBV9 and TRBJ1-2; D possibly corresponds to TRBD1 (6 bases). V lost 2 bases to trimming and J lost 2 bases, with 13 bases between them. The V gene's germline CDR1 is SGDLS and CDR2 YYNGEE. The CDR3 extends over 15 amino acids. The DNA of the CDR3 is TGTGCCAGCAGCGTCACTCGGGACAAGAACTATGGCTACACCTTC. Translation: CASSVTRDKNYGYTF.

CDR3 sequence reads: CASSITREGEQYF. The CDR3, as DNA: TGTGCCAGTAGTATCACCAGGGAGGGGGAGCAGTACTTC. This chain joins TRBV19 and TRBJ2-7; TRBD2 agrees at 7 bases. After removal of 3 bases from V and 7 bases from J, the junction contained 6 bases not matched to a gene. The CDR3 covers 13 residues. Per germline, CDR1 LNHDA and CDR2 SQIVND (reference sequence).

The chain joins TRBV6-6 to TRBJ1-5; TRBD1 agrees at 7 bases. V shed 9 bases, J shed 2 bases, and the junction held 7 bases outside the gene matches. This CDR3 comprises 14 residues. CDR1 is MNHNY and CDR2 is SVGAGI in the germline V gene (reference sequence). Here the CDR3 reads CASIETGGNQPQHF. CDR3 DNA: TGTGCCAGTATTGAAACAGGGGGCAATCAGCCCCAGCATTTT.

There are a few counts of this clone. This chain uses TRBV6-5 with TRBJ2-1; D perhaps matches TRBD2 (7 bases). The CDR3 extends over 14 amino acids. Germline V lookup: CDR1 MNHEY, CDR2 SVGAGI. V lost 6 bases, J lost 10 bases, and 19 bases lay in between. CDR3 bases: TGTGCCAGCAGCTCCGGGGTGGGGGGGCCGGAGCAGTTCTTC. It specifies CASSSGVGGPEQFF.

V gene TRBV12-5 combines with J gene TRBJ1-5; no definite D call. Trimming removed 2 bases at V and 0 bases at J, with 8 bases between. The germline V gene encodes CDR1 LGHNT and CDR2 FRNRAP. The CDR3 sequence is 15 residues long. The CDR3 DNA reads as TGTGCTAGTGGTTTGCCCGGGAATAGCAATCAGCCCCAGCATTTT. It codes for CASGLPGNSNQPQHF.

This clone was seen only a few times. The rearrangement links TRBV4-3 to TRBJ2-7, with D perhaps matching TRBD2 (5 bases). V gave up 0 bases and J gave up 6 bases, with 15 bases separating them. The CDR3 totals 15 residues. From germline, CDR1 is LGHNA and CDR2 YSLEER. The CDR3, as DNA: TGCGCCAGCAGCCAAGATGAGGGTCCCTCGCGCGAGCAGTACTTC. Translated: CASSQDEGPSREQYF.

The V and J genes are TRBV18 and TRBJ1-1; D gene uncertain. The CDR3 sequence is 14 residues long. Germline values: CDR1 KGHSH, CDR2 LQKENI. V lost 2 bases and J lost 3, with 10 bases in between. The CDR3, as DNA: TGTGCCAGCTCACCAGAGGACTTGGACACTGAAGCTTTCTTT. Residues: CASSPEDLDTEAFF.

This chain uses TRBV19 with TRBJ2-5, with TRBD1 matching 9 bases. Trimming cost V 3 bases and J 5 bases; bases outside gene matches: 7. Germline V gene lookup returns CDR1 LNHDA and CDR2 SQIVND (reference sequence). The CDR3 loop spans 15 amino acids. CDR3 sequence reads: CASSIWTGESETQYF. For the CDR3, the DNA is TGTGCCAGTAGTATCTGGACAGGGGAGTCGGAGACCCAGTACTTC.

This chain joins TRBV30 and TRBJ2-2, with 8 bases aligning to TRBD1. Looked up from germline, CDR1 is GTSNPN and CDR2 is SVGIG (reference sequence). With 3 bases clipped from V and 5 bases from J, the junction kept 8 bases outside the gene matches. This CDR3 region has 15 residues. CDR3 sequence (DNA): TGTGCCTGGAGGGCAGGGGGCGCACGGACCGGGGAGCTGTTTTTT. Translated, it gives CAWRAGGARTGELFF.

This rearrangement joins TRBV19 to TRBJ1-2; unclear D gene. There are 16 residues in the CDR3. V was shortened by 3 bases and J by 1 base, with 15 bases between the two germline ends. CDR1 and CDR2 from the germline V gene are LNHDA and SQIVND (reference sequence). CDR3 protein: CASSIGDEAINYGYTF. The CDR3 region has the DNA TGTGCCAGTAGTATCGGAGACGAGGCGATTAACTATGGCTACACCTTC.

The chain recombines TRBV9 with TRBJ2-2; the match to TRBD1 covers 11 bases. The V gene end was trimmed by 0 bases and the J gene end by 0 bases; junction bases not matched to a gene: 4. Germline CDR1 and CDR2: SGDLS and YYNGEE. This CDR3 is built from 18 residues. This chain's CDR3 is CASSVVGQGAPNTGELFF. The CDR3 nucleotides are TGTGCCAGCAGCGTAGTAGGACAGGGGGCTCCGAACACCGGGGAGCTGTTTTTT.

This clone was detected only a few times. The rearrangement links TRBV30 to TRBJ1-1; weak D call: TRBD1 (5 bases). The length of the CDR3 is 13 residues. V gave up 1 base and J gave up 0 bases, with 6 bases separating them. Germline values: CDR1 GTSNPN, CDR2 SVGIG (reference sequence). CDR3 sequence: CAWSGQLNTEAFF. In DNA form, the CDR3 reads TGTGCCTGGAGTGGACAGCTGAACACTGAAGCTTTCTTT.

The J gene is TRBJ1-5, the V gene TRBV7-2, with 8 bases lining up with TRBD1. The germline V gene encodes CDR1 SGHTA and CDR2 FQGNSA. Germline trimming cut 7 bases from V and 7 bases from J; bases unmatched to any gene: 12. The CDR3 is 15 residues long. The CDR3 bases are TGTGCCAGCAACCAATTATCAGGGGGCCTGCAGCCCCAGCATTTT. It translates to CASNQLSGGLQPQHF.

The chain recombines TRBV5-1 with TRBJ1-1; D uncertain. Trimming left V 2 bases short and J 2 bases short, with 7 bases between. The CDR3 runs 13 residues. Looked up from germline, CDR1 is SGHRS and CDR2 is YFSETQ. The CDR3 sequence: CASSFTPNTEAFF. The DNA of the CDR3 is TGCGCCAGCAGCTTCACTCCCAACACTGAAGCTTTCTTT.

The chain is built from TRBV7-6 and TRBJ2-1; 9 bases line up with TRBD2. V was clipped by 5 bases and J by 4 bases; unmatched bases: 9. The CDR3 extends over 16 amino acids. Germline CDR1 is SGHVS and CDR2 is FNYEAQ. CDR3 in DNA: TGTGCCAGCAGCCCCGGCAGTAGCGGGGGTTACAATGAGCAGTTCTTC. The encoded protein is CASSPGSSGGYNEQFF.